These T cell receptor beta chains were read from a single sample in a study of shared clonotypes between healthy human individuals. Only in-frame clones appear in the TCRdb table, and some are missing; sequencing was by immunoSEQ multiplex PCR. The sample holds about 1.1 million clones, about 80% seen once. The sequenced sample was memory CD4+ T cells from PBMCs. These receptors originate from a man aged 18 to 30 in good health. Some clones in this sample may be carry-over from other donors' samples. Both conserved end residues are part of each CDR3. D genes are given only for firm matches. Size values are once, few and many counts, or a class for expanded clones, and some rows have none.

. | . | TRBJ1-5 | TRBV25-1 | CASNQGNQPQHF | TGTGCCAGTAACCAGGGCAATCAGCCCCAGCATTTT
once | . | TRBJ2-2 | TRBV7-2 | CASSFTGELFF | TGTGCCAGCAGCTTCACCGGGGAGCTGTTTTTT
once | TRBD2 | TRBJ2-3 | TRBV9 | CASSVGAAGVSDTQYF | TGTGCCAGCAGCGTAGGAGCTGCGGGAGTCTCAGATACGCAGTATTTT
. | . | TRBJ1-2 | TRBV28 | CASSLNGYTF | TGTGCCAGCAGTCTCAATGGCTACACCTTC
few | . | TRBJ1-2 | TRBV15 | CATSRDSGSYGYTF | TGTGCCACCAGCAGAGATTCGGGGTCCTATGGCTACACCTTC
once | . | TRBJ2-1 | TRBV2 | CASSTLGFGGLSNEQFF | TGTGCCAGCAGTACACTAGGTTTTGGGGGGTTGAGCAATGAGCAGTTCTTC
. | TRBD1 | TRBJ1-5 | TRBV28 | CASSVIHRGYSNQPQHF | TGTGCCAGCAGTGTAATCCACAGGGGATACAGCAATCAGCCCCAGCATTTT
. | . | TRBJ2-2 | TRBV7-2 | CASSLFLASRDTGELFF | TGTGCCAGCAGTTTGTTCCTAGCGTCGCGGGACACCGGGGAGCTGTTTTTT
. | . | TRBJ2-7 | TRBV7-2 | CASSLVRDSYEQYF | TGTGCCAGCAGCTTGGTCCGTGACTCCTACGAGCAGTACTTC
once | . | TRBJ2-2 | TRBV30 | CAWNSGGGTGELFF | TGTGCCTGGAATTCCGGAGGGGGCACCGGGGAGCTGTTTTTT
. | . | TRBJ1-2 | TRBV29-1 | CSVEERAFMDGYTF | TGCAGCGTTGAAGAAAGGGCATTTATGGATGGCTACACCTTC
. | TRBD1 | TRBJ2-2 | TRBV9 | CASGRGQGPGELFF | TGTGCCAGCGGGAGGGGACAGGGACCCGGGGAGCTGTTTTTT
few | . | TRBJ2-7 | TRBV27 | CASSFFRGGSYEQYF | TGTGCCAGCAGTTTTTTTCGGGGAGGCTCCTACGAGCAGTACTTC
once | . | TRBJ2-3 | TRBV5-4 | CASSSTMAVGTDTQYF | TGTGCCAGCAGCTCCACCATGGCGGTAGGCACAGATACGCAGTATTTT
few | . | TRBJ1-1 | TRBV7-8 | CASSPRDTTRQAFF | TGTGCCAGCAGCCCCAGGGACACGACACGCCAAGCTTTCTTT
. | . | TRBJ2-1 | TRBV18 | CASSPSSSYNEQFF | TGTGCCAGCTCACCCTCCTCCTCCTACAATGAGCAGTTCTTC
. | TRBD2 | TRBJ2-7 | TRBV5-6 | CASSHRGTSAYF | TGTGCCAGCAGCCATCGAGGGACTAGCGCTTACTTC
. | TRBD1 | TRBJ2-5 | TRBV28 | CASSFQGASETQYF | TGTGCCAGCAGTTTCCAGGGGGCATCGGAGACCCAGTACTTC
. | TRBD2 | TRBJ2-7 | TRBV7-2 | CASSLAFAISSGVPYEQYF | TGTGCCAGCAGCTTAGCCTTCGCGATCTCTAGCGGGGTCCCCTACGAGCAGTACTTC
. | . | TRBJ2-7 | TRBV7-2 | CASSLGVWSGNAPF | TGTGCCAGCAGCTTAGGGGTCTGGTCGGGAAATGCCCCCTTC
. | TRBD2 | TRBJ2-7 | TRBV5-4 | CASSRGLAGGSYEQYF | TGTGCCAGCAGCAGGGGACTAGCGGGAGGGTCCTACGAGCAGTACTTC
once | . | TRBJ1-2 | TRBV18 | CASSPKTGSDYGYTF | TGTGCCAGCTCACCAAAAACAGGGTCTGACTATGGCTACACCTTC